The 19 T cell receptor beta chains below were found in one sample sequenced in a study of blood T cell repertoires in COVID-19. Profiled with immunoSEQ multiplex PCR; TCRdb holds only in-frame clones, not every one. The table shows approximately 200,000 clones, with over 80% occurring only once. The sequenced material came from peripheral blood. Receptors originate from a young man with COVID-19, enrolled during active disease.

The rearrangement uses TRBV12-3 or TRBV12-4 and TRBJ2-7, with 7 bases matching TRBD1. The CDR3 is 13 amino acids. Unmatched junction bases numbered 5, after V lost 5 bases and J lost 4 bases. CDR3 sequence (DNA): TGTGCCAGCAGTCAGGGGGTGATGTACGAGCAGTACTTC. As protein: CASSQGVMYEQYF.

The gene calls are TRBV4-3 and TRBJ2-2, with D possibly TRBD1 on 6 matching bases. This CDR3 region has 17 residues. Germline CDR1 LGHNA, CDR2 YSLEER. V lost 1 base, J lost 1 base, and 13 bases lay in between. The CDR3 protein is CASSQVFVTGNTGELFF. In DNA, the CDR3 is TGCGCCAGCAGCCAAGTGTTTGTGACAGGGAACACCGGGGAGCTGTTTTTT.

V gene TRBV11-2 combines with J gene TRBJ1-2; a possible D gene is TRBD1 (6 bases). Trimming shortened V by 0 bases and J by 4 bases, and 12 bases separated the two germline ends. The germline V gene encodes CDR1 SGHAT and CDR2 FQNNGV. This CDR3 is built from 15 residues. In DNA form, the CDR3 reads TGTGCCAGCAGCTTAGATCCAGGGGCGTTCTATGGCTACACCTTC. Translated: CASSLDPGAFYGYTF.

This clone appeared a single time. The chain couples TRBV7-2 to TRBJ2-6, with D tentatively TRBD1 (7 bases). The CDR3 has 17 amino acids. Germline-derived CDR1 and CDR2 are SGHTA and FQGNSA. Trimming took 4 bases from V and 5 from J, leaving 18 bases between them. CDR3 DNA sequence: TGTGCCAGCAGCTCAGCCGGCGGGGACAGTCGGGCCAACGTCCTGACTTTC. Its translation: CASSSAGGDSRANVLTF.

V usage is TRBV6-2 or TRBV6-3 and J usage is TRBJ2-7, with 8 nucleotides matching TRBD1. This CDR3 spans 15 amino acids. V shed 0 bases, J shed 3 bases, and the junction held 4 bases outside the gene matches. Germline V gene data show CDR1 as MNHEY and CDR2 as SVGEGT. The CDR3 nucleotides are TGTGCCAGCAGTTACTCTCGGGACAGGTTCTACGAGCAGTACTTC. Translated: CASSYSRDRFYEQYF.

The genes are TRBV9 and TRBJ1-4; 8 bases line up with TRBD1. The CDR3 is made up of 14 amino acids. Germline V gene lookup returns CDR1 SGDLS and CDR2 YYNGEE. J was trimmed by 9 bases and V by 2 bases; bases with no gene match: 6. For the CDR3, the DNA is TGTGCCAGCAGCGTTGGACAGGGTAGTCAAAAACTGTTTTTT. Residues: CASSVGQGSQKLFF.

CDR3 in DNA: TGTGCCAGCAGCAGAGGAATGGAAAAACTGTTTTTT. Translated, it gives CASSRGMEKLFF. The chain links TRBV5-5 to TRBJ1-4; unclear D gene. With 4 bases removed from V and 8 bases from J, the gap between germline ends came to 9 bases. CDR1 is SGHKS, CDR2 YYEKEE, per germline (reference sequence). The CDR3 length is 12 residues. The full variable domain, in which reference TRBV5-5 and TRBJ1-4 provide the parts outside the CDR3, is DAGVTQSPTHLIKTRGQQVTLRCSPISGHKSVSWYQQVLGQGPQFIFQYYEKEERGRGNFPDRFSARQFPNYSSELNVNALLLGDSALYLCASSRGMEKLFFGSGTQLSVL.

The CDR3, as DNA: TGTGCCTGGATGCGTGGGGCGGAGGGCTACACCTTC. This gives the protein CAWMRGAEGYTF. This chain links TRBV30 with TRBJ1-2; D is perhaps TRBD1 (5 bases). Germline V gene sequence: CDR1 GTSNPN, CDR2 SVGIG (reference sequence). V was shortened by 4 bases and J by 8 bases, with 14 bases between the two germline ends. The CDR3 is made up of 12 amino acids.

This chain connects TRBV5-5 to TRBJ2-7; the match to TRBD1 covers 8 bases. The CDR3 extends over 14 amino acids. Trimming at V came to 3 bases and at J to 3 bases, leaving 5 bases not matched to a gene. Per germline, CDR1 SGHKS and CDR2 YYEKEE (reference sequence). CDR3 in DNA: TGTGCCAGCAGCTCCGGACAGGGTTTCTACGAGCAGTACTTC. Amino acids: CASSSGQGFYEQYF.

The CDR3 loop reads CASSLNAGITDTQYF. In DNA form, the CDR3 reads TGTGCCAGCAGCTTAAACGCGGGAATAACAGATACGCAGTATTTT. The rearrangement links TRBV7-3 to TRBJ2-3, with a possible D match to TRBD2 (6 bases). The CDR3 is made up of 15 amino acids. V was cut by 1 base and J by 3 bases, with 11 bases left in between. Germline values: CDR1 SGHTA, CDR2 FQGTGA. Using reference TRBV7-3 and TRBJ2-3 for the parts outside the CDR3, the full variable domain is GAGVSQTPSNKVTEKGKYVELRCDPISGHTALYWYRQSLGQGPEFLIYFQGTGAADDSGLPNDRFFAVRPEGSVSTLKIQRTERGDSAVYLCASSLNAGITDTQYFGPGTRLTVL.

The chain is built from TRBV28 and TRBJ1-1; the D is unclear. V gave up 6 bases and J gave up 1 base, with 15 bases separating them. Germline V gene sequence: CDR1 MDHEN, CDR2 SYDVKM. CDR3 length equals 15 residues. In DNA, the CDR3 is TGTGCCAGCAGCCCCCGTGCCACAACGAACACTGAAGCTTTCTTT. It specifies CASSPRATTNTEAFF.

This clone was counted once. V is TRBV9 and J is TRBJ2-1, with 11 bases that match TRBD1. Germline V gene data show CDR1 as SGDLS and CDR2 as YYNGEE. The CDR3 contains 16 residues. V gave up 3 bases and J gave up 2 bases; unmatched junction bases: 4. The CDR3 is CASSEGQGGTYNEQFF. The CDR3 DNA follows: TGTGCCAGCAGCGAGGGACAGGGGGGCACCTACAATGAGCAGTTCTTC.

This rearrangement joins TRBV3-1 (or the pseudogene TRBV3-2) to TRBJ2-7; TRBD1 matches 7 bases. This CDR3 contains 16 residues. CDR1 is LGHDT, CDR2 YNNKEL, per germline (reference sequence). Losses at the gene ends were 4 bases for V and 3 bases for J; bases not matched to a gene: 12. The CDR3 DNA reads TGTGCCAGCAGCCCCCAATCGGGACAGCCTTTCTACGAGCAGTACTTC. Amino acids: CASSPQSGQPFYEQYF.

The V call is TRBV6-2 or TRBV6-3, the J call TRBJ1-6; D ambiguous. Deletions cut 6 bases from V and 5 bases from J, with 11 bases between. Germline lookup yields CDR1 MNHEY and CDR2 SVGEGT. The length of the CDR3 is 14 residues. The CDR3 sequence: CASSGERDNSPLHF. CDR3 in DNA: TGTGCCAGCAGCGGGGAGCGGGATAATTCACCCCTCCACTTT.

V gene TRBV19 combines with J gene TRBJ2-7, with a tentative D call TRBD1 (6 bases). Germline V CDR1 and CDR2: LNHDA, SQIVND (reference sequence). The CDR3 spans 16 residues. V lost 5 bases to trimming and J lost 0 bases, with 17 bases between them. The CDR3 sequence is CASSSSTGAYSYEQYF. CDR3 DNA: TGTGCCAGTAGTTCTTCGACAGGCGCCTACTCCTACGAGCAGTACTTC.

V is TRBV5-4 and J is TRBJ1-1; 7 bases are shared with TRBD1. Trimming took 0 bases from V and 1 from J; bases not matched to a gene: 0. The germline gives CDR1 SGHNT, CDR2 YYREEE (reference sequence). The CDR3 extends over 14 amino acids. The CDR3 loop reads CASSLDRGNTEAFF. The CDR3 DNA is TGTGCCAGCAGCTTGGACAGGGGGAACACTGAAGCTTTCTTT.

The genes are TRBV28 and TRBJ2-7; tentatively, D is TRBD1 (6 bases). This CDR3 is 14 amino acids long. V dropped 3 bases and J dropped 3 bases, with 12 bases sitting between them. The germline V gene has CDR1 MDHEN and CDR2 SYDVKM. The CDR3 loop is CASSFLQGNYEQYF. The CDR3, as DNA: TGTGCCAGCAGTTTCCTCCAGGGGAACTACGAGCAGTACTTC.

The chain recombines TRBV4-3 with TRBJ1-5; 10 bases agree with TRBD1. V shed 1 base, J shed 11 bases, and the junction held 8 bases outside the gene matches. The germline V gene encodes CDR1 LGHNA and CDR2 YSLEER. The CDR3 length is 15 residues. The CDR3 region is CASSQVVGQGMTQHF. The CDR3 DNA is TGCGCCAGCAGCCAAGTCGTGGGACAGGGGATGACCCAGCATTTT.

This clone was recorded only once. This chain links TRBV7-2 with TRBJ2-3; the match to TRBD2 covers 10 bases. CDR1 is SGHTA and CDR2 is FQGNSA in the germline V gene. The trim removed 5 bases at V and 5 bases at J, leaving 10 bases unmatched. This CDR3 has 16 residues. CDR3 sequence (DNA): TGTGCCAGCAGCCCCTGGGAGGCTAGCGGGGGAGATACGCAGTATTTT. Protein product: CASSPWEASGGDTQYF.